The source of this T cell receptor beta chain is a study of cytomegalovirus exposure and HLA in healthy donors. Study-level background: Among roughly 180 million T cells, an earlier analysis found around 100 million unique TCR beta sequences. Whole-study findings and limits: The study listed 150 to 200 cytomegalovirus-associated TCR beta chains.

Vbeta (60) and Jbeta (13) primers were used in the PCR. The protocol was immunoSEQ multiplex PCR, while the TCRdb copy is restricted to in-frame clones and leaves out a portion. Of around 130,000 clones listed, over 70% were seen once; the top ten hold around 3.6%. As concerns this clone: The antigen remains unidentified.

CDR3 size: 15 residues. From germline, CDR1 is MNHNS and CDR2 SASEGT. J was trimmed by 4 bases and V by 6 bases; bases with no gene match: 11. V is TRBV6-1 and J is TRBJ1-1, with TRBD1 matching over 7 bases. Sequenced material: PBMCs. This TCR was recovered from a woman between 35 and 50 years old in good health and CMV-seronegative. The CDR3 DNA follows: TGTGCCAGCAGACCGGGAATCTCAGGGGGCACTGAAGCTTTCTTT. Protein sequence: CASRPGISGGTEAFF.